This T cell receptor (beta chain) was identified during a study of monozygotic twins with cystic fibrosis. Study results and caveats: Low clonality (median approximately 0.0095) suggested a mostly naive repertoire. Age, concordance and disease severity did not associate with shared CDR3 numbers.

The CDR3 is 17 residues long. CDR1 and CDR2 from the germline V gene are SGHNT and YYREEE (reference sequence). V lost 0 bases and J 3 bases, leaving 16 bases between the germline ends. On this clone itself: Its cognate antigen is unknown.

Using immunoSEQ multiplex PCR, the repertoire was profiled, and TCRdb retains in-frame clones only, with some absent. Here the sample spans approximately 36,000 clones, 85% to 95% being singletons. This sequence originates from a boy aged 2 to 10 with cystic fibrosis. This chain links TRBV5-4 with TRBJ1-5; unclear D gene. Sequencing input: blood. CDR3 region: CASSLVGGRFDNQPQHF. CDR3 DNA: TGTGCCAGCAGCTTGGTCGGAGGGCGGTTTGACAATCAGCCCCAGCATTTT.